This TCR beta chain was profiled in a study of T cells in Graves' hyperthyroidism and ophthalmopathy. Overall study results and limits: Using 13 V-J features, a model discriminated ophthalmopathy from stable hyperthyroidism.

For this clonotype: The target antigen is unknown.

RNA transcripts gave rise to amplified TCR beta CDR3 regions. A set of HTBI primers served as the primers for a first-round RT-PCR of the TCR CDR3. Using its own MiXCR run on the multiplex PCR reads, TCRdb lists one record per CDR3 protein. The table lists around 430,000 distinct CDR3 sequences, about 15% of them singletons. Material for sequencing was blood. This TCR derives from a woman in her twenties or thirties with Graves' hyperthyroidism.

The CDR3 region has the DNA TGTGCCAGCAGGCCCTGGGGTACCTACGAGCAGTACTTC. Amino acids: CASRPWGTYEQYF. V and J are TRBV6-1 and TRBJ2-7; no clear D gene. The V end lost 6 bases, the J end lost 2 bases, and 11 bases lay between the germline ends. This CDR3 is 13 amino acids long. Per germline, CDR1 MNHNS and CDR2 SASEGT.